A selection of T cell receptor beta chains follows, all from one sample in a study of T-cell reconstitution after alpha-beta-depleted transplantation in children. TCRdb used MiXCR to reprocess the PCR reads, holding one entry per CDR3 protein. The data contain under 300,000 distinct CDR3 sequences, 11% of them singletons. The starting material was peripheral blood, obtained 180 days after TCRalphabeta/CD19-depleted stem cell transplant. The receptor source for this set is a male patient between 2 and 9 years old who had a stem cell transplant for chronic granulomatous disease, so the T cells may come from the graft donor. CDR3s include the opening cysteine and the closing phenylalanine or tryptophan. The D gene is left open where the match is weak. Rows may omit the clone size; those that give it use once, few, many or a size class.

CDR3 DNA: TGTGCCACCAGATATCGGGGGGGCTCCGAGCAGTACTTC
CDR3 protein: CATRYRGGSEQYF
clone size: NA
J gene: TRBJ2-7
CDR3 length: 13
D gene: TRBD2
V gene: TRBV19

CDR3 DNA: TGTGCCAGCCAGACCTACCGATGGGGCACAGATACGCAGTATTTT
CDR3 protein: CASQTYRWGTDTQYF
clone size: many
J gene: TRBJ2-3
CDR3 length: 15
D gene: NA
V gene: TRBV12-3/TRBV12-4

CDR3 DNA: TGTGCCAGCAGTGAGACAGGGTTCCCGAATTCACCCCTCCACTTT
CDR3 protein: CASSETGFPNSPLHF
clone size: many
J gene: TRBJ1-6
CDR3 length: 15
D gene: TRBD1
V gene: TRBV6-1

CDR3 DNA: TGTGCCAGCAGCCAAGATAATGGACTAGGGGTTGATACGCAGTATTTT
CDR3 protein: CASSQDNGLGVDTQYF
clone size: many
J gene: TRBJ2-3
CDR3 length: 16
D gene: TRBD2
V gene: TRBV4-2

CDR3 DNA: TGTGCCATCAGTCAACTAGCGGGAGGTGCCGAGCAGTACTTC
CDR3 protein: CAISQLAGGAEQYF
clone size: many
J gene: TRBJ2-7
CDR3 length: 14
D gene: TRBD2
V gene: TRBV10-3

CDR3 DNA: TGCGCCAGCAGCTCCGCTCCACTAGCGGGAGGGCCTAATGAGCAGTTCTTC
CDR3 protein: CASSSAPLAGGPNEQFF
clone size: many
J gene: TRBJ2-1
CDR3 length: 17
D gene: TRBD2
V gene: TRBV5-1

CDR3 DNA: TGTGCCAGCAATACAGGGTTTTCTGGAAACACCATATATTTT
CDR3 protein: CASNTGFSGNTIYF
clone size: many
J gene: TRBJ1-3
CDR3 length: 14
D gene: NA
V gene: TRBV12-3/TRBV12-4

CDR3 DNA: TGCGCCAGCAGCCAAGTTTTGGGACAGGGGTCCCCGCAGTATTTT
CDR3 protein: CASSQVLGQGSPQYF
clone size: many
J gene: TRBJ2-3
CDR3 length: 15
D gene: TRBD1
V gene: TRBV4-1

CDR3 DNA: TGTGCCAGCAGAATCACAGGGGGCGAATCCTACGAGCAGTACTTC
CDR3 protein: CASRITGGESYEQYF
clone size: many
J gene: TRBJ2-7
CDR3 length: 15
D gene: TRBD1
V gene: TRBV10-3

CDR3 DNA: TGTGCCAGCAGTTTTGTATCGTATAGGGAGACCCAGTACTTC
CDR3 protein: CASSFVSYRETQYF
clone size: many
J gene: TRBJ2-5
CDR3 length: 14
D gene: NA
V gene: TRBV28

CDR3 DNA: TGTGCCAGCAGGCTTCAACAGGGGGGCAATTATGGCTACACCTTC
CDR3 protein: CASRLQQGGNYGYTF
clone size: many
J gene: TRBJ1-2
CDR3 length: 15
D gene: TRBD1
V gene: TRBV7-2

CDR3 DNA: TGTGCCAGCAGCAGGAGGGGGGAGTCTGAAGCTTTCTTT
CDR3 protein: CASSRRGESEAFF
clone size: many
J gene: TRBJ1-1
CDR3 length: 13
D gene: NA
V gene: TRBV7-2

CDR3 DNA: TGTGCCAGCAGATCTACGGGACAGGGGACTGAAGCTTTCTTT
CDR3 protein: CASRSTGQGTEAFF
clone size: NA
J gene: TRBJ1-1
CDR3 length: 14
D gene: TRBD1
V gene: TRBV12-3/TRBV12-4

CDR3 DNA: TGTGCCAGCAGCTTAGCGGTGACTAGTGCAGATACGCAGTATTTT
CDR3 protein: CASSLAVTSADTQYF
clone size: many
J gene: TRBJ2-3
CDR3 length: 15
D gene: NA
V gene: TRBV7-2

CDR3 DNA: TGCGCCAGCAGCCAAGCCCGCCAGGGCCGCTCCGGGGAGCTGTTTTTT
CDR3 protein: CASSQARQGRSGELFF
clone size: many
J gene: TRBJ2-2
CDR3 length: 16
D gene: NA
V gene: TRBV4-3

CDR3 DNA: TGTGCCAGCAGGCGAGACAGGAGCAATGAGCAGTTCTTC
CDR3 protein: CASRRDRSNEQFF
clone size: many
J gene: TRBJ2-1
CDR3 length: 13
D gene: NA
V gene: TRBV12-3/TRBV12-4

CDR3 DNA: TGCAGTGCTGAGGGACAGAGCTACTACAATGAGCAGTTCTTC
CDR3 protein: CSAEGQSYYNEQFF
clone size: many
J gene: TRBJ2-1
CDR3 length: 14
D gene: TRBD1
V gene: TRBV20-1

CDR3 DNA: TGTGCCAGCGCTCCGTTCACAGATACGCAGTATTTT
CDR3 protein: CASAPFTDTQYF
clone size: many
J gene: TRBJ2-3
CDR3 length: 12
D gene: NA
V gene: TRBV12-3/TRBV12-4

CDR3 DNA: TGTGCCAGCTCACCTGAGCAAAAAGTGACCCAGTACTTC
CDR3 protein: CASSPEQKVTQYF
clone size: many
J gene: TRBJ2-5
CDR3 length: 13
D gene: NA
V gene: TRBV18

CDR3 DNA: TGTGCCAGCTCACCAGAGAGCGGGAGTTCGAATACGCAGTATTTT
CDR3 protein: CASSPESGSSNTQYF
clone size: few
J gene: TRBJ2-3
CDR3 length: 15
D gene: TRBD2
V gene: TRBV18

CDR3 DNA: TGCGCCAGCAGTCAATGGGACAGACGCAATCAGCCCCAGCATTTT
CDR3 protein: CASSQWDRRNQPQHF
clone size: many
J gene: TRBJ1-5
CDR3 length: 15
D gene: TRBD1
V gene: TRBV23-1

CDR3 DNA: TGTGCCAGCAGTTACTCCAGGGGGGCTTTGGGGCAGTACTTC
CDR3 protein: CASSYSRGALGQYF
clone size: many
J gene: TRBJ2-7
CDR3 length: 14
D gene: NA
V gene: TRBV6-5

CDR3 DNA: TGCAGTGCTAGTGGCACTAGCGGGAGGGTTGGGCAGTTCTTC
CDR3 protein: CSASGTSGRVGQFF
clone size: many
J gene: TRBJ2-1
CDR3 length: 14
D gene: TRBD2
V gene: TRBV20-1

CDR3 DNA: TGTGCCAGCAGCCCCGACAGGGGTAACTATAATTCACCCCTCCACTTT
CDR3 protein: CASSPDRGNYNSPLHF
clone size: NA
J gene: TRBJ1-6
CDR3 length: 16
D gene: TRBD1
V gene: TRBV28

CDR3 DNA: TGTGCCAGCAGTTTACCGAAGGTCCCTCCAAGGTTCTTC
CDR3 protein: CASSLPKVPPRFF
clone size: many
J gene: TRBJ2-1
CDR3 length: 13
D gene: NA
V gene: TRBV28

CDR3 DNA: TGTGCCAGCAGCTTAAGCGGAACCCTCCTTAATGAGCAGTTCTTC
CDR3 protein: CASSLSGTLLNEQFF
clone size: many
J gene: TRBJ2-1
CDR3 length: 15
D gene: NA
V gene: TRBV7-3

CDR3 DNA: TGTGCCAGCAGTTCAGGACAGGGTAGCGAGCAGTACTTC
CDR3 protein: CASSSGQGSEQYF
clone size: many
J gene: TRBJ2-7
CDR3 length: 13
D gene: TRBD1
V gene: TRBV27

CDR3 DNA: TGTGCCAGCAGTTTACTGTTGAGGGGCAATCAGCCCCAGCATTTT
CDR3 protein: CASSLLLRGNQPQHF
clone size: many
J gene: TRBJ1-5
CDR3 length: 15
D gene: NA
V gene: TRBV28

CDR3 DNA: TGTGCCAGTAGTATAGGAGTACTCAAACAGAGGGATTCTGAAGCTTTCTTT
CDR3 protein: CASSIGVLKQRDSEAFF
clone size: NA
J gene: TRBJ1-1
CDR3 length: 17
D gene: NA
V gene: TRBV19

CDR3 DNA: TGTGCCAGCAGGGCAGGGCGAGGGGTCCACGAGCAGTACTTC
CDR3 protein: CASRAGRGVHEQYF
clone size: once
J gene: TRBJ2-7
CDR3 length: 14
D gene: NA
V gene: TRBV28

CDR3 DNA: TGTGCCAGCAGCTTGGTGGCGGGGGCCCCCTACCAAGAGACCCAGTACTTC
CDR3 protein: CASSLVAGAPYQETQYF
clone size: many
J gene: TRBJ2-5
CDR3 length: 17
D gene: NA
V gene: TRBV5-5

CDR3 DNA: TGCGCCAGCAGCTTCCTACCTCGACTAGCGGGAGGGCTATCCTCGGCCTACAATGAGCAGTTCTTC
CDR3 protein: CASSFLPRLAGGLSSAYNEQFF
clone size: many
J gene: TRBJ2-1
CDR3 length: 22
D gene: TRBD2
V gene: TRBV5-1

CDR3 DNA: TGCGCCAGCAGCGAAGGGACAACCTATGGCTACACCTTC
CDR3 protein: CASSEGTTYGYTF
clone size: many
J gene: TRBJ1-2
CDR3 length: 13
D gene: NA
V gene: TRBV5-1

CDR3 DNA: TGCAGTGCCTCGCGACAGTTCCTTAGCAATCAGCCCCAGCATTTT
CDR3 protein: CSASRQFLSNQPQHF
clone size: many
J gene: TRBJ1-5
CDR3 length: 15
D gene: NA
V gene: TRBV20-1

CDR3 DNA: TGCAGTGCTAGAGATGCCGGTGATTTCTCGGGTGGAAAACGGTATGGCTACACCTTC
CDR3 protein: CSARDAGDFSGGKRYGYTF
clone size: many
J gene: TRBJ1-2
CDR3 length: 19
D gene: NA
V gene: TRBV20-1

CDR3 DNA: TGTGCCAGCAGTTACGGCGGGGTAGCCAAAAACATTCAGTACTTC
CDR3 protein: CASSYGGVAKNIQYF
clone size: many
J gene: TRBJ2-4
CDR3 length: 15
D gene: NA
V gene: TRBV6-2/TRBV6-3

CDR3 DNA: TGCAGTGCTAGTACCGGGGCTAAAGAGACCCAGTACTTC
CDR3 protein: CSASTGAKETQYF
clone size: many
J gene: TRBJ2-5
CDR3 length: 13
D gene: NA
V gene: TRBV20-1

CDR3 DNA: TGTGCCAGCAGCGTGACGACTAGCGGGGACACAGATACGCAGTATTTT
CDR3 protein: CASSVTTSGDTDTQYF
clone size: many
J gene: TRBJ2-3
CDR3 length: 16
D gene: TRBD2
V gene: TRBV9

CDR3 DNA: TGTGCCAGCAGTTTCTGGGGTAGCGGGGGGGCCGAAAGGAATGAGCAGTTCTTC
CDR3 protein: CASSFWGSGGAERNEQFF
clone size: many
J gene: TRBJ2-1
CDR3 length: 18
D gene: TRBD2
V gene: TRBV12-3/TRBV12-4

CDR3 DNA: TGCAGTGCCCCGCCTCGGAGGGATGGCACAGATACGCAGTATTTT
CDR3 protein: CSAPPRRDGTDTQYF
clone size: many
J gene: TRBJ2-3
CDR3 length: 15
D gene: NA
V gene: TRBV20-1

CDR3 DNA: TGCAGCGTTGAAGCAGCCGGGACAGGGGTTAACATTCAGTACTTC
CDR3 protein: CSVEAAGTGVNIQYF
clone size: many
J gene: TRBJ2-4
CDR3 length: 15
D gene: TRBD1
V gene: TRBV29-1

CDR3 DNA: TGCGCCAGCAGCTCAAAAAAAACTAGCGGAAACACAGATACGCAGTATTTT
CDR3 protein: CASSSKKTSGNTDTQYF
clone size: many
J gene: TRBJ2-3
CDR3 length: 17
D gene: TRBD2
V gene: TRBV5-1

CDR3 DNA: TGTGCCAGCAGTTTTAGTGGTAACTATGGCTACACCTTC
CDR3 protein: CASSFSGNYGYTF
clone size: many
J gene: TRBJ1-2
CDR3 length: 13
D gene: NA
V gene: TRBV28

CDR3 DNA: TGTGCCAGCAGTTCGTCACAGGAGCCCCGAAGCCATACGCAGTATTTT
CDR3 protein: CASSSSQEPRSHTQYF
clone size: NA
J gene: TRBJ2-3
CDR3 length: 16
D gene: NA
V gene: TRBV28

CDR3 DNA: TGTGCCAGCTTAACCCCCGGGGAGGGCAGGTTTGGCCTCTTC
CDR3 protein: CASLTPGEGRFGLF
clone size: many
J gene: TRBJ2-5
CDR3 length: 14
D gene: TRBD2
V gene: TRBV7-8

CDR3 DNA: TGTGCCAGCAGTTACGGGACAGGATCTCCTTACGAGCAGTACTTC
CDR3 protein: CASSYGTGSPYEQYF
clone size: many
J gene: TRBJ2-7
CDR3 length: 15
D gene: TRBD1
V gene: TRBV6-2/TRBV6-3

CDR3 DNA: TGTGCCAGCAGTTACGGGTGGACCCAGTACTTC
CDR3 protein: CASSYGWTQYF
clone size: many
J gene: TRBJ2-5
CDR3 length: 11
D gene: NA
V gene: TRBV6-5

CDR3 DNA: TGTGCCAGCAGCTTAGAGGGTCGGAACACTGAAGCTTTCTTT
CDR3 protein: CASSLEGRNTEAFF
clone size: many
J gene: TRBJ1-1
CDR3 length: 14
D gene: NA
V gene: TRBV7-2

CDR3 DNA: TGTGCCAGCTTTTTGGGGGAGCTGTTTTTT
CDR3 protein: CASFLGELFF
clone size: many
J gene: TRBJ2-2
CDR3 length: 10
D gene: NA
V gene: TRBV6-1

CDR3 DNA: TGTGCCAGCAGCTTGCAGGGGACAGAGACCCAGTACTTC
CDR3 protein: CASSLQGTETQYF
clone size: many
J gene: TRBJ2-5
CDR3 length: 13
D gene: NA
V gene: TRBV5-8

CDR3 DNA: TGTGCCAGCAGCCCTAATGGAGGGCGGTCCTACGAGCAGTACTTC
CDR3 protein: CASSPNGGRSYEQYF
clone size: many
J gene: TRBJ2-7
CDR3 length: 15
D gene: NA
V gene: TRBV11-3

CDR3 DNA: TGTGCCATCAGTGGAGACAGGGGAATCGCAGATACGCAGTATTTT
CDR3 protein: CAISGDRGIADTQYF
clone size: many
J gene: TRBJ2-3
CDR3 length: 15
D gene: TRBD1
V gene: TRBV10-3

CDR3 DNA: TGTGCCAGCAGTTTAAAACTACGAACCTACGAGCAGTACTTC
CDR3 protein: CASSLKLRTYEQYF
clone size: many
J gene: TRBJ2-7
CDR3 length: 14
D gene: NA
V gene: TRBV28

CDR3 DNA: TGCAGTGCGATGGGAAGGGATGAGCAGTTCTTC
CDR3 protein: CSAMGRDEQFF
clone size: many
J gene: TRBJ2-1
CDR3 length: 11
D gene: NA
V gene: TRBV20-1

CDR3 DNA: TGCGCCAGCAGCCAAGAGAGGACAGCAAGAGAGAAAGATACGCAGTATTTT
CDR3 protein: CASSQERTAREKDTQYF
clone size: few
J gene: TRBJ2-3
CDR3 length: 17
D gene: NA
V gene: TRBV4-1

CDR3 DNA: TGCAGCGGAGACAGAGGGGGGATCACAGATACGCAGTATTTT
CDR3 protein: CSGDRGGITDTQYF
clone size: many
J gene: TRBJ2-3
CDR3 length: 14
D gene: NA
V gene: TRBV29-1

CDR3 DNA: TGCAGTGCTAGGGGGCCACGAGGACAGGGACCTTATCAGCCCCAGCATTTT
CDR3 protein: CSARGPRGQGPYQPQHF
clone size: many
J gene: TRBJ1-5
CDR3 length: 17
D gene: TRBD1
V gene: TRBV20-1

CDR3 DNA: TGCGCCAGCAGCTTCGGTAGCGGGAGCACAGATACGCAGTATTTT
CDR3 protein: CASSFGSGSTDTQYF
clone size: many
J gene: TRBJ2-3
CDR3 length: 15
D gene: TRBD2
V gene: TRBV5-1

CDR3 DNA: TGCAGCGTTTTAACCAAGAGCTCCTACAATGAGCAGTTCTTC
CDR3 protein: CSVLTKSSYNEQFF
clone size: many
J gene: TRBJ2-1
CDR3 length: 14
D gene: NA
V gene: TRBV29-1

CDR3 DNA: TGCAGCGTTGGGACATCTTACGAGCAGTACTTC
CDR3 protein: CSVGTSYEQYF
clone size: many
J gene: TRBJ2-7
CDR3 length: 11
D gene: NA
V gene: TRBV29-1